This passage covers 9 T cell receptor beta chains from one sample sequenced in a study of T-cell memory formation after mild COVID-19. TCRdb redid the calling of the 5' RACE reads with MiXCR, one entry per CDR3 protein. The sample holds approximately 300,000 distinct CDR3 sequences; approximately 20% are singletons and the top ten take around 21%. The material sequenced was PBMCs or a T cell subset sorted from them (not recorded which). These receptors were collected from a man aged 18 to 35 who had mild COVID-19 (a few samples of this study predate the infection). Cell type and time point are not known.

V usage is TRBV6-6 and J usage is TRBJ2-3; TRBD2 is a possible D gene (6 bases). V shed 11 bases and J shed 2 bases, with 14 bases lying between them. The CDR3 loop spans 13 amino acids. CDR1 MNHNY and CDR2 SVGAGI come from the germline V gene (reference sequence). DNA of the CDR3: TGTGCCGTAACTAGCCCTTTCACAGATACGCAGTATTTT. It yields the protein CAVTSPFTDTQYF.

This clonotype was recorded a few times. The V and J genes are TRBV2 and TRBJ2-3; TRBD2 matches at 7 bases. Trimming removed 7 bases from V and 1 base from J; junction bases left unmatched: 5. The germline V gene has CDR1 SNHLY and CDR2 FYNNEI. The CDR3 has 14 amino acids. The CDR3 sequence: CASTLGGGTDTQYF. CDR3 DNA sequence: TGTGCCAGCACCCTGGGGGGGGGCACAGATACGCAGTATTTT.

This clonotype turned up a few times. V gene TRBV20-1 combines with J gene TRBJ2-1; D may be TRBD1 (6 bases). The V end was cut by 5 bases, the J end by 6 bases, with 17 bases between. The CDR3 is made up of 14 amino acids. Germline CDR1 DFQATT, CDR2 SNEGSKA (reference sequence). This CDR3 is CSAWLDRTLNEQFF. The CDR3 DNA follows: TGCAGTGCTTGGCTCGACAGGACTCTCAATGAGCAGTTCTTC.

This chain connects TRBV12-3 or TRBV12-4 to TRBJ1-5; D uncertain. The ends were cut back, 7 bases at V and 0 bases at J, with 10 bases in the middle. There are 14 residues in the CDR3. CDR3 coding DNA: TGTGCCAGCACCCGTGGGGTTAGCAATCAGCCCCAGCATTTT. It is translated as CASTRGVSNQPQHF.

This clonotype was observed many times. The rearrangement links TRBV5-6 to TRBJ2-1; a possible D gene is TRBD2 (6 bases). The CDR3 is 15 amino acids. The V and J ends lost 0 bases and 8 bases respectively, with 15 bases between them. Germline V CDR1 and CDR2: SGHDT, YYEEEE. The CDR3 region has the DNA TGTGCCAGCAGCTTGGTCCGGGGGAACAGCTATGAGCAGTTCTTC. Translating gives CASSLVRGNSYEQFF.

For the CDR3, the DNA is TGTGCCAGCAGTTATCGGGCAGCCCTAGCCACAGATACGCAGTATTTT. Its protein product is CASSYRAALATDTQYF. The chain carries TRBV6-6 and TRBJ2-3, with D tentatively TRBD2 (5 bases). V lost 3 bases and J 2 bases, leaving 15 bases between the germline ends. Germline values: CDR1 MNHNY, CDR2 SVGAGI (reference sequence). This CDR3 comprises 16 residues.

In its sample, this clonotype was seen a few times. The chain recombines TRBV5-1 with TRBJ1-1; no definite D call. Germline V gene sequence: CDR1 SGHRS, CDR2 YFSETQ. With 1 base removed from V and 0 bases from J, the gap between germline ends came to 7 bases. This CDR3 region has 14 residues. CDR3: CASSLQVMNTEAFF. The CDR3 DNA is TGCGCCAGCAGCTTGCAGGTCATGAACACTGAAGCTTTCTTT.

The gene calls are TRBV4-3 and TRBJ1-4; 9 bases are shared with TRBD1. Looked up from germline, CDR1 is LGHNA and CDR2 is YSLEER. Unmatched junction bases numbered 6, after V lost 3 bases and J lost 1 base. This CDR3 has 17 amino acids. CDR3 DNA sequence: TGCGCCAGCAGCCACTCAGGACAGGGGAGAACTAATGAAAAACTGTTTTTT. This encodes CASSHSGQGRTNEKLFF.

The V call is TRBV5-6, the J call TRBJ1-2; D uncertain. V lost 2 bases to trimming and J lost 4 bases, with 15 bases between them. Germline V lookup: CDR1 SGHDT, CDR2 YYEEEE. This CDR3 has 15 amino acids. The CDR3 bases are TGTGCCAGCAGCTTAGTTCAACCGGGATCCTATGGCTACACCTTC. It specifies CASSLVQPGSYGYTF.